These T cell receptor beta chains were read from a single sample in a study of molecular identifiers for immune sequencing clone quantification. TCRdb fed the PCR reads into MiXCR, producing one record per CDR3 protein. The table shows about 510,000 distinct CDR3 sequences, with about a fifth occurring only once. The sequenced material came from naive CD8+ T cells from blood, with Jurkat cell RNA spiked in. The origin of the receptors is a human donor in good health. Some libraries in this study had Jurkat cell RNA spiked in. Both conserved end residues are trimmed from each CDR3. The order of the fields is J gene, V gene, clone size, CDR3 protein. Not all rows give a size; the values are once, few, many and, for expanded clones, a class.

TRBJ2-7 TRBV4-1 . ASSQDGDCYEQY
TRBJ1-2 TRBV2 few ASSEATGANYGYT
TRBJ2-3 TRBV20-1 few SPNALRGVKLDTQY
TRBJ1-2 TRBV6-2/TRBV6-3 . ASSYSWDGGYT
TRBJ1-1 TRBV4-1 many ASSQAQGTEAF
TRBJ2-7 TRBV6-5 few ASRTANGPLSEQY
TRBJ2-1 TRBV12-3/TRBV12-4 many ASSLAPGGGSYNEQF
TRBJ2-1 TRBV11-2 . ASSSTPYRGSSYNEQF
TRBJ2-1 TRBV30 . AWRGLAHYNEQF
TRBJ2-7 TRBV27 few ASSFGTARYEQY
TRBJ1-2 TRBV4-3 few ASSQERDEGYGYT
TRBJ2-7 TRBV25-1 few ASRGTSGSSYEQY